Listed here is a single TCR beta chain. Its antigen is still unknown. This specimen belongs to a study of CD8 T cells in ankylosing spondylitis. Broader study findings: Disease-linked clones were found to be CD8+ and relatively rare in peripheral blood.

The CDR3 is 17 amino acids. Germline CDR1 is LNHDA and CDR2 is SQIVND (reference sequence). Trimming pared 6 bases from V and 0 bases from J, leaving 18 bases between. With molecular barcodes, quantitative 5'-RACE was used to make the TCR beta libraries. TCRdb re-derived calls from the 5' RACE reads in MiXCR, one entry per CDR3 protein. The sample holds 300,000 to 400,000 distinct CDR3 sequences, around 15% seen once. The sample consisted of blood, either unsorted or a sorted T cell fraction (not recorded which). The TCR originated in a male donor with ankylosing spondylitis or in good health (not recorded which). This chain links TRBV19 with TRBJ1-5; D is perhaps TRBD1 (5 bases). The CDR3 protein is CASRTGTDGYSNQPQHF. The CDR3, as DNA: TGTGCCAGTAGGACCGGGACGGATGGGTATAGCAATCAGCCCCAGCATTTT.